Each of the 30 T cell receptor beta chains below was sequenced from the same sample in a study of blood T cell repertoires in COVID-19. The table came from immunoSEQ multiplex PCR; TCRdb's copy has only in-frame clones and leaves some out. The table has 57,000 or so clones, more than 60% seen once; the top ten hold 18%. The sample was peripheral blood. The source of these receptors is a man between 60 and 75 years old with acute or convalescent COVID-19.

The chain is built from TRBV2 and TRBJ1-5; the match to TRBD1 covers 11 bases. The CDR3 has 16 residues. Trimming took 6 bases from V and 6 from J; bases not matched to a gene: 10. In germline, CDR1 is SNHLY, CDR2 FYNNEI. The CDR3, as DNA: TGTGCCAGCAGCCCATGGACAGGGGGCGCCGGTCAGCCCCAGCATTTT. Translation: CASSPWTGGAGQPQHF.

The rearrangement uses TRBV7-3 and TRBJ2-1; TRBD1 matches 7 bases. Losses at the gene ends were 5 bases for V and 9 bases for J; bases not matched to a gene: 10. The CDR3 extends over 14 amino acids. CDR1 SGHTA and CDR2 FQGTGA come from the germline V gene. CDR3 residues: CASSQSAGGGEQFF. Here the CDR3 DNA reads TGTGCCAGCAGCCAATCCGCAGGGGGTGGTGAGCAGTTCTTC.

The chain couples TRBV6-5 to TRBJ1-2, with 10 bases identical to TRBD1. Germline CDR1 MNHEY, CDR2 SVGAGI. The CDR3 is 14 amino acids. V lost 6 bases and J lost 9; bases outside the gene matches: 10. The chain's CDR3 is CASSQTGGEKRYTF. The DNA of the CDR3 is TGTGCCAGCAGCCAGACAGGGGGCGAAAAACGCTACACCTTC.

This chain uses TRBV7-9 with TRBJ2-7; unclear D gene. The V end was cut by 4 bases, the J end by 0 bases, with 4 bases between. This CDR3 region has 12 residues. Germline V gene lookup returns CDR1 SEHNR and CDR2 FQNEAQ (reference sequence). CDR3 nucleotides: TGTGCCAGCAGCTCTAGCTCCTACGAGCAGTACTTC. This gives the protein CASSSSSYEQYF.

The chain is built from TRBV30 and TRBJ2-2; 7 bases match TRBD1. V lost 3 bases, J lost 3 bases, and 7 bases stayed unmatched. The CDR3 length is 15 residues. CDR1 is GTSNPN, CDR2 SVGIG, per germline (reference sequence). The CDR3 protein is CAWRAGGPHTGELFF. CDR3 coding DNA: TGTGCCTGGAGGGCAGGGGGTCCCCACACCGGGGAGCTGTTTTTT.

This chain connects TRBV20-1 to TRBJ2-3, with a possible D match to TRBD1 (6 bases). The CDR3 length is 16 residues. Trimming shortened V by 3 bases and J by 3 bases, and 19 bases separated the two germline ends. Germline V gives CDR1 DFQATT, CDR2 SNEGSKA (reference sequence). The CDR3 nucleotides read TGCAGTGCTAGTTTAGGTTCAGGGGATAAGACAGATACGCAGTATTTT. Translation: CSASLGSGDKTDTQYF.

The genes are TRBV25-1 and TRBJ2-2; TRBD1 agrees at 8 bases. The CDR3 consists of 15 residues. Trimming removed 4 bases from V and 6 bases from J; junction bases left unmatched: 7. Germline-derived CDR1 and CDR2 are MGHDK and SYGVNS. The chain's CDR3 is CASSVVTGVAGELFF. CDR3 coding DNA: TGTGCCAGCAGTGTGGTGACAGGGGTCGCCGGGGAGCTGTTTTTT. Full variable domain (rest looked up from reference TRBV25-1 and TRBJ2-2): EADIYQTPRYLVIGTGKKITLECSQTMGHDKMYWYQQDPGMELHLIHYSYGVNSTEKGDLSSESTVSRIRTEHFPLTLESARPSHTSQYLCASSVVTGVAGELFFGEGSRLTVL.

This chain connects TRBV9 to TRBJ1-4; 9 bases fit TRBD1. V lost 4 bases and J lost 7; bases outside the gene matches: 5. The CDR3 has 14 residues. Per germline, CDR1 SGDLS and CDR2 YYNGEE. The CDR3 DNA reads TGTGCCAGCAGCCCGACAGGGGGGCGTGAAAAACTGTTTTTT. Its translation is CASSPTGGREKLFF.

This clone occurred a few times. V is TRBV3-1 (or the pseudogene TRBV3-2) and J is TRBJ2-1; D not resolved. This CDR3 region has 14 residues. Germline CDR1 reads LGHDT; CDR2 reads YNNKEL (reference sequence). The V end lost 4 bases, the J end lost 0 bases, and 7 bases lay between the germline ends. The CDR3 DNA reads TGTGCCAGCAGCCGAGCAGGCTCCTACAATGAGCAGTTCTTC. It specifies CASSRAGSYNEQFF.

The chain uses TRBV4-1 and TRBJ2-5; D is possibly TRBD2 (5 bases). The CDR3 runs to 17 residues. Trimming took 1 base from V and 9 from J, leaving 24 bases between them. The germline CDR1 and CDR2 sequences are MGHRA and YSYEKL. The CDR3 nucleotides read TGCGCCAGCAGCCAAGCAGCCGCCGGGATCGGTAATGTGTCCCAGTACTTC. Amino acid sequence: CASSQAAAGIGNVSQYF.

The V gene is TRBV4-3, the J gene TRBJ2-7; possibly TRBD2 for D (5 bases). Germline V CDR1 and CDR2: LGHNA, YSLEER. There are 14 residues in the CDR3. Deletions cut 0 bases from V and 4 bases from J, with 10 bases between. CDR3 bases: TGCGCCAGCAGCCAAGATGAGCGGAGGTACGAGCAGTACTTC. It is translated as CASSQDERRYEQYF.

There are a few counts of this clone. The chain couples TRBV6-2 or TRBV6-3 to TRBJ2-7, with TRBD2 matching 8 bases. The CDR3 has 18 residues. The germline gives CDR1 MNHEY, CDR2 SVGEGT. The V gene end was trimmed by 3 bases and the J gene end by 4 bases; junction bases not matched to a gene: 17. The CDR3 DNA is TGTGCCAGCAGTTATTTTGTACTAGCGGAACGAAAGCGGTACGAGCAGTACTTC. Protein product: CASSYFVLAERKRYEQYF.

The chain links TRBV2 to TRBJ1-4; D is ambiguous. Trimming pared 6 bases from V and 4 bases from J, leaving 12 bases between. The length of the CDR3 is 14 residues. Germline V CDR1 and CDR2: SNHLY, FYNNEI. The CDR3 nucleotides are TGTGCCAGCAGAATAACGGGTATTAATGAAAAACTGTTTTTT. It specifies CASRITGINEKLFF.

The CDR3 nucleotides read TGCAGCGTTGAATTGGGACGGGGGACCGAGCAGTACTTC. It codes for CSVELGRGTEQYF. The rearrangement uses TRBV29-1 and TRBJ2-7, with TRBD2 as a possible D gene (6 bases). Germline V gives CDR1 SQVTM, CDR2 ANQGSEA. The CDR3 loop spans 13 amino acids. V was cut by 2 bases and J by 6 bases, with 14 bases left in between.

The chain uses TRBV5-1 and TRBJ1-4; D is unresolved. V shed 0 bases and J shed 6 bases, with 9 bases lying between them. The CDR3 sequence is 14 residues long. CDR1 and CDR2 from the germline V gene are SGHRS and YFSETQ. Here the CDR3 reads CASSLGGEDEKLFF. In DNA, the CDR3 is TGCGCCAGCAGCTTGGGTGGGGAGGATGAAAAACTGTTTTTT.

This clone was seen a handful of times. The V call is TRBV7-2, the J call TRBJ1-1, with D tentatively TRBD1 (6 bases). V was trimmed by 1 base and J by 4 bases, leaving 16 bases between them. There are 16 residues in the CDR3. The germline V gene has CDR1 SGHTA and CDR2 FQGNSA. CDR3 sequence: CASSLEGGASLTEAFF. CDR3 DNA sequence: TGTGCCAGCAGCTTAGAGGGGGGGGCCTCGCTCACTGAAGCTTTCTTT.

In this sample, this clone turned up once. The chain has TRBV7-9 and TRBJ2-6; 7 nucleotides agree with TRBD1. V was clipped by 8 bases and J by 1 base; unmatched bases: 8. This CDR3 spans 16 amino acids. Germline V gene lookup returns CDR1 SEHNR and CDR2 FQNEAQ (reference sequence). The DNA for the CDR3 is TGTGCCAGCGATATGACAGGGTGGTCTGGGGCCAACGTCCTGACTTTC. Translation gives CASDMTGWSGANVLTF. The whole variable domain, filled in from reference TRBV7-9 and TRBJ2-6, reads DTGVSQNPRHKITKRGQNVTFRCDPISEHNRLYWYRQTLGQGPEFLTYFQNEAQLEKSRLLSDRFSAERPKGSFSTLEIQRTEQGDSAMYLCASDMTGWSGANVLTFGAGSRLTVL.

The chain employs TRBV18 and TRBJ2-6; 9 bases agree with TRBD1. The germline V gene encodes CDR1 KGHSH and CDR2 LQKENI. The length of the CDR3 is 19 residues. The J segment lost 0 bases and the V segment lost 3 bases, leaving 9 bases of the junction unmatched. CDR3 sequence (DNA): TGTGCCAGCTCACCTGTCGGTGGACAGGGGTTCTCTGGGGCCAACGTCCTGACTTTC. Translating gives CASSPVGGQGFSGANVLTF. The full variable domain, its missing parts supplied by reference TRBV18 and TRBJ2-6, is NAGVMQNPRHLVRRRGQEARLRCSPMKGHSHVYWYRQLPEEGLKFMVYLQKENIIDESGMPKERFSAEFPKEGPSILRIQQVVRGDSAAYFCASSPVGGQGFSGANVLTFGAGSRLTVL.

The chain joins TRBV11-3 to TRBJ1-1, with 7 positions matching TRBD1. Germline V gene lookup returns CDR1 SGHNT and CDR2 YENEEA. Trimming removed 1 base from V and 1 base from J; junction bases left unmatched: 3. This CDR3 has 15 amino acids. The CDR3 loop reads CASSLGTGANTEAFF. CDR3 DNA: TGTGCCAGCAGCTTAGGAACAGGGGCGAACACTGAAGCTTTCTTT.

The chain has TRBV6-5 and TRBJ1-2; D gene ambiguous. The CDR3 has 14 amino acids. From germline, CDR1 is MNHEY and CDR2 SVGAGI. Trimming removed 3 bases from V and 0 bases from J, with 8 bases in between. The CDR3 DNA follows: TGTGCCAGCAGTTATGGCGGAGCTAACTATGGCTACACCTTC. Its protein product is CASSYGGANYGYTF.

The rearrangement joins TRBV5-1 to TRBJ2-1; D uncertain. Germline CDR1 is SGHRS and CDR2 is YFSETQ. The CDR3 spans 14 residues. The V end lost 3 bases, the J end lost 0 bases, and 7 bases lay between the germline ends. The CDR3 bases are TGCGCCAGCAGCTCGTCGCGCTCCTACAATGAGCAGTTCTTC. It yields the protein CASSSSRSYNEQFF.

The rearrangement joins TRBV4-2 to TRBJ2-7, with 10 bases that match TRBD2. Germline V gives CDR1 LGHNA, CDR2 YNFKEQ. J lost 2 bases, V lost 3 bases, and 4 bases had no gene match. The CDR3 has 15 residues. CDR3 loop: CASSQKREGPYEQYF. CDR3 sequence (DNA): TGTGCCAGCAGCCAGAAGCGGGAGGGCCCCTACGAGCAGTACTTC.

V is TRBV29-1 and J is TRBJ2-7; 11 nucleotides match TRBD2. This CDR3 has 15 residues. Trimming cost V 6 bases and J 7 bases; bases outside gene matches: 14. The germline V gene has CDR1 SQVTM and CDR2 ANQGSEA. The CDR3 loop is CSVVSGRAGAKEQYF. DNA for the CDR3: TGCAGCGTGGTTAGCGGGAGGGCCGGGGCTAAAGAGCAGTACTTC.

The chain combines TRBV6-5 with TRBJ2-5; 8 nucleotides match TRBD1. The V and J ends lost 2 bases and 4 bases, in that order; junction bases with no gene match: 9. Germline CDR1 and CDR2: MNHEY and SVGAGI. The CDR3 sequence is 16 residues long. The CDR3 nucleotides read TGTGCCAGCAGTTACCTAAATAGACAGGGGCGAGAGACCCAGTACTTC. The encoded protein is CASSYLNRQGRETQYF.

The genes are TRBV6-1 and TRBJ1-1; 8 bases agree with TRBD1. Per the germline V gene, CDR1 is MNHNS and CDR2 is SASEGT. This CDR3 region has 16 residues. Trimming removed 2 bases from V and 4 bases from J; junction bases left unmatched: 9. CDR3 amino acids: CASSESWSGGRTEAFF. For the CDR3, the DNA is TGTGCCAGCAGTGAATCTTGGTCAGGGGGCCGCACTGAAGCTTTCTTT.

The V gene is TRBV6-5, the J gene TRBJ2-1, with 7 positions matching TRBD2. Losses at the gene ends were 6 bases for V and 5 bases for J; bases not matched to a gene: 10. CDR1 MNHEY and CDR2 SVGAGI come from the germline V gene. The CDR3 is 15 amino acids. The CDR3: CASRNRAGTNNEQFF. In nucleotides, the CDR3 is TGTGCCAGCAGGAATCGAGCGGGGACCAACAATGAGCAGTTCTTC.

The gene calls are TRBV28 and TRBJ1-2; 7 bases are shared with TRBD1. The germline gives CDR1 MDHEN, CDR2 SYDVKM. This CDR3 region has 14 residues. V shed 6 bases, J shed 0 bases, and the junction held 4 bases outside the gene matches. The CDR3 spells CASRGGGANYGYTF. The CDR3 DNA reads TGTGCCAGCAGAGGGGGCGGAGCTAACTATGGCTACACCTTC.

The chain has TRBV5-7 and TRBJ2-7; no firm D call. TRBV5-7 is an ORF, and what it does is uncertain. The CDR3 covers 16 residues. Trimming took off 0 bases at V and 0 bases at J, with 13 bases between the two ends. The CDR3 DNA is TGTGCCAGCAGCTTGGACGTACGTTCTAGCTCCTACGAGCAGTACTTC. Its protein is CASSLDVRSSSYEQYF.

The sample holds a few counts of this clone. V usage is TRBV5-1 and J usage is TRBJ2-7; 7 positions agree with TRBD1. CDR1 is SGHRS, CDR2 YFSETQ, per germline. V trimming: 4 bases; J trimming: 1 base; junction bases outside the gene matches: 5. This CDR3 has 14 amino acids. CDR3 loop: CASSEQGQSYEQYF. Written as DNA, the CDR3 is TGCGCCAGCAGCGAACAGGGACAGTCCTACGAGCAGTACTTC.

V gene TRBV4-1 combines with J gene TRBJ1-5; D gene unclear. The CDR3 consists of 15 residues. The V end was cut by 0 bases, the J end by 6 bases, with 12 bases between. The germline V gene encodes CDR1 MGHRA and CDR2 YSYEKL. The CDR3 DNA reads as TGCGCCAGCAGCCAAGAGGGCCTTATCGCTCAGCCCCAGCATTTT. Amino acids: CASSQEGLIAQPQHF.